This T cell receptor beta chain was observed in a study of radiotherapy plus CTLA-4 blockade in lung cancer. Study-wide background: Of the patients, over 15% showed objective responses and about 29% attained disease control. Overall study results and limits: Radiotherapy with ipilimumab was followed by blood expansion of tumor-derived clones. Early clone dynamics of blood T cells, plus interferon-beta, reportedly predicted response best.

Germline V gives CDR1 SNHLY, CDR2 FYNNEI. The CDR3 sequence is 15 residues long. The germline V and J ends were trimmed by 1 base and 1 base, with 7 bases remaining between them. Sequencing used immunoSEQ multiplex PCR; TCRdb keeps in-frame clones, though not all of them. This sample has tens of thousands of clones; roughly 86% occur once, and the top ten carry 16%. With regard to this clone: Its antigen remains unidentified.

The genes are TRBV2 and TRBJ2-2, with D unresolved. Sequencing was performed on peripheral blood, taken from a patient treated with radiotherapy plus ipilimumab. This TCR came from a human donor with non-small cell lung cancer that progressed on radiotherapy plus ipilimumab. In nucleotides, the CDR3 is TGTGCCAGCAGTGAAGTAGGGCAGAACACCGGGGAGCTGTTTTTT. Amino acid sequence: CASSEVGQNTGELFF.